The next 19 T cell receptor beta chains were all read from a single sample in a study of T cell repertoires in cytomegalovirus infection. No antigens are known for them. A single record per CDR3 protein comes from TCRdb applying MiXCR to the reads. The sample lists roughly 990,000 distinct CDR3 sequences; around 32% were seen once. Specimen: cultured CD8+ T cells from PBMCs, collected from culture after CMV antigen stimulation. The source is a human donor in good health (CMV status not recorded). Some clones in this sample may be carry-over from other donors' samples.

A note on this clonotype: Germline and junction disagree at one end, which may indicate a read error. V is TRBV28 and J is TRBJ1-1; TRBD1 might be the D (5 bases). CDR1 is MDHEN, CDR2 SYDVKM, per germline. The CDR3 totals 16 residues. The CDR3 is CVSSLTSGAAYTEAFF. For the CDR3, the DNA is TGTGTCAGCAGCCTTACATCCGGGGCCGCGTACACTGAAGCTTTCTTT.

This chain connects TRBV19 to TRBJ1-2, with D possibly matching TRBD1 (5 bases). The CDR3 length is 13 residues. CDR1 LNHDA and CDR2 SQIVND come from the germline V gene (reference sequence). With 2 bases removed from V and 4 bases from J, the gap between germline ends came to 8 bases. The CDR3 sequence: CASSITGLYGYTF. CDR3 bases: TGTGCCAGTAGTATAACAGGTCTCTATGGCTACACCTTC.

There are a few counts of this clonotype. The gene calls are TRBV11-3 and TRBJ2-7; 7 nucleotides agree with TRBD1. V was pared by 3 bases and J by 6 bases, with 2 bases of the junction left unmatched. This CDR3 spans 12 amino acids. Germline CDR1 and CDR2: SGHNT and YENEEA. This chain's CDR3 is CASSLRGREQYF. The CDR3 DNA follows: TGTGCCAGCAGCTTGAGGGGGCGCGAGCAGTACTTC.

This chain joins TRBV27 and TRBJ2-7, with D unclear. The CDR3 loop spans 19 amino acids. In germline, CDR1 is MNHEY, CDR2 SMNVEV (reference sequence). Trimming cost V 2 bases and J 0 bases, with 23 bases left between them. The CDR3, as DNA: TGTGCCAGCAGTTTAACGGGTTGGTGGGATCAACCCAACTCCTACGAGCAGTACTTC. Translating it yields CASSLTGWWDQPNSYEQYF.

For this clonotype: One end of the junction does not line up with germline, which may come from a read error. This chain links TRBV12-3 or TRBV12-4 with TRBJ1-3, with 7 bases that match TRBD1. CDR3 length equals 16 residues. This chain's CDR3 is CVSSLRGTVPGNTIYF. The CDR3 DNA reads as TGTGTCAGCAGTTTAAGGGGGACAGTACCCGGAAACACCATATATTTT.

J is TRBJ2-7 and V is TRBV12-3 or TRBV12-4, with D possibly TRBD2 on 7 matching bases. The V end was cut by 4 bases, the J end by 3 bases, with 28 bases between. The CDR3 spans 19 residues. CDR3 in amino acids: CASSSSSQGGGGFIYEQYF. Written as DNA, the CDR3 is TGTGCCAGCAGTTCCTCTTCACAGGGAGGGGGGGGATTTATCTACGAGCAGTACTTC.

This chain uses TRBV28 with TRBJ2-2; 7 bases match TRBD1. Germline assignment: CDR1 MDHEN and CDR2 SYDVKM. There are 15 residues in the CDR3. The J segment lost 3 bases and the V segment lost 1 base, leaving 2 bases of the junction unmatched. The CDR3 nucleotides are TGTGCCAGCAGTTTATCGCAGGGGGACACCGGGGAGCTGTTTTTT. Translated, it gives CASSLSQGDTGELFF. The full variable domain, completed using reference TRBV28 and TRBJ2-2, is DVKVTQSSRYLVKRTGEKVFLECVQDMDHENMFWYRQDPGLGLRLIYFSYDVKMKEKGDIPEGYSVSREKKERFSLILESASTNQTSMYLCASSLSQGDTGELFFGEGSRLTVL.

A few counts support this clonotype. The chain employs TRBV25-1 and TRBJ1-5, with D tentatively TRBD1 (5 bases). V was pared by 8 bases and J by 2 bases, with 22 bases between. Looked up from germline, CDR1 is MGHDK and CDR2 is SYGVNS. This CDR3 contains 17 residues. Here the CDR3 DNA reads TGTGCCAGCGGCACTAACCGGGGCCCAGGCCGCAATCAGCCCCAGCATTTT. Its protein is CASGTNRGPGRNQPQHF.

This clonotype occurred a few times. This rearrangement joins TRBV9 to TRBJ2-2; unclear D gene. Trimming removed 5 bases at V and 4 bases at J, with 15 bases between. There are 15 residues in the CDR3. Germline V gene lookup returns CDR1 SGDLS and CDR2 YYNGEE. The CDR3, as DNA: TGTGCCAGCAGAGGCCCGGCCCAAGGCACCGGGGAGCTGTTTTTT. This sequence encodes CASRGPAQGTGELFF.

This clonotype appeared a few times. This chain links TRBV6-2 or TRBV6-3 with TRBJ2-7; 7 bases are a match to TRBD1. Trimming at V came to 5 bases and at J to 5 bases, leaving 12 bases not matched to a gene. Germline CDR1 and CDR2: MNHEY and SVGEGT. This CDR3 has 15 residues. In DNA form, the CDR3 reads TGTGCCAGCAGTCCTATACAGGGGAAAGTCAACGAGCAGTACGTC. Amino acid sequence: CASSPIQGKVNEQYV.

The chain couples TRBV20-1 to TRBJ1-5; the D is unclear. Deletions cut 5 bases from V and 0 bases from J, with 14 bases between. Per the germline V gene, CDR1 is DFQATT and CDR2 is SNEGSKA (reference sequence). This CDR3 is built from 15 residues. CDR3: CSAPDPFNSNQPQHF. Written as DNA, the CDR3 is TGCAGTGCTCCGGACCCGTTTAATAGCAATCAGCCCCAGCATTTT.

This clonotype was counted only a few times. V usage is TRBV12-3 or TRBV12-4 and J usage is TRBJ2-3; 10 nucleotides agree with TRBD1. Germline trimming cut 3 bases from V and 1 base from J; bases unmatched to any gene: 13. The CDR3 has 19 residues. The CDR3 DNA reads TGTGCCAGCAGTTTCTACGTCTCCCCGACAGGGGGCGGCACAGATACGCAGTATTTT. Translated: CASSFYVSPTGGGTDTQYF.

The chain links TRBV19 to TRBJ2-5; D unclear. This CDR3 has 14 residues. V was trimmed by 3 bases and J by 0 bases, leaving 8 bases between them. Germline V CDR1 and CDR2: LNHDA, SQIVND (reference sequence). CDR3 DNA sequence: TGTGCCAGTAGTATGGTGACGAACCAAGAGACCCAGTACTTC. Protein product: CASSMVTNQETQYF.

This clonotype has ten or more counts. The gene calls are TRBV12-3 or TRBV12-4 and TRBJ1-1; D is uncertain. CDR3 size: 12 residues. The V gene lost 7 bases and the J gene lost 7 bases, with 13 bases spanning the gap. The CDR3 is CASTTDTLEAFF. DNA for the CDR3: TGTGCCAGCACCACCGACACTCTTGAAGCTTTCTTT.

Details on this clonotype: A much larger clone differs from this one at a single base, so this may be a read error. This chain links TRBV7-6 with TRBJ2-5; 8 positions agree with TRBD1. The length of the CDR3 is 13 residues. Per the germline V gene, CDR1 is SGHVS and CDR2 is FNYEAQ. After removal of 5 bases from V and 5 bases from J, the junction contained 4 bases not matched to a gene. The CDR3 loop is CASSEQGVETQYF. CDR3 DNA sequence: TGTGCCAGCAGCGAACAGGGGGTGGAGACCCAGTACTTC.

The CDR3 DNA is TGTGCCAGCAGTTTTGTAGAAGCTTTCTTT. Protein product: CASSFVEAFF. V gene TRBV12-3 or TRBV12-4 combines with J gene TRBJ1-1; D ambiguous. V was shortened by 3 bases and J by 8 bases, with 4 bases between the two germline ends. This CDR3 is built from 10 residues.

This clonotype was seen a few times. This rearrangement joins TRBV27 to TRBJ1-3; 7 bases map to TRBD1. Germline CDR1 is MNHEY and CDR2 is SMNVEV (reference sequence). With 5 bases clipped from V and 6 bases from J, the junction kept 13 bases outside the gene matches. The CDR3 has 16 residues. DNA for the CDR3: TGTGCCAGCAGTCCCCCCCCCGGGACAGATCCAAACACCATATATTTT. Translating gives CASSPPPGTDPNTIYF.

On this clonotype: A read error is likely, as this CDR3 ends without the conserved phenylalanine or tryptophan. The DNA is left out, because the CDR3 cannot be placed on it with certainty; the CDR3 is given as TCRdb lists it. The rearrangement uses TRBV6-2 or TRBV6-3 and TRBJ2-3; whether TRBD1, the table's D call, matches the DNA was not checked. CDR1 is MNHEY, CDR2 SVGEGT, per germline. The length of the CDR3 is 12 amino acids, counting both ends. CDR3 region: CASSYEGAPPQM.

This clonotype was counted a few times. The chain recombines TRBV7-9 with TRBJ2-5, with D perhaps matching TRBD2 (6 bases). Trimming left V 6 bases short and J 2 bases short, with 13 bases between. CDR3 length: 14 residues. In germline, CDR1 is SEHNR, CDR2 FQNEAQ (reference sequence). CDR3: CASRHPGLQETQYF. The CDR3 DNA reads TGTGCCAGCAGACACCCGGGACTTCAAGAGACCCAGTACTTC.